The present T cell receptor beta chain was sequenced within a study of human T cells and chemical hapten exposure. General study findings and limits: Expanded TCRs clustered into significantly more large CDR3 similarity groups than controls, the analysis revealed.

TCRdb reprocessed the RACE reads via MiXCR and lists one record per CDR3 protein. Among 95,000 to 100,000 distinct CDR3 sequences listed, over 10% were seen once. Only a few counts were recorded for this clonotype. What it binds is unknown. Time point defined: patch test 1, 2 weeks after DPC sensitization. The treatment denotes: therapeutic diphenylcyclopropenone sensitization with weekly scalp DPC. V lost 4 bases, J lost 5 bases, and 8 bases stayed unmatched. This CDR3 comprises 14 residues. From germline, CDR1 is MNHNS and CDR2 SASEGT. This chain uses TRBV6-1 with TRBJ2-7, with 7 bases fitting TRBD1. Sequencing used whole blood, obtained in connection with sensitization to the hapten diphenylcyclopropenone (DPC). The sequence was collected from a middle-aged woman with alopecia areata. Some clones in this sample may be carry-over from other donors' samples. DNA of the CDR3: TGTGCCAGCAGTGCGCGGACAGGTTATAACGAGCAGTACTTC. Its protein product is CASSARTGYNEQYF.